The TCR beta chain under discussion was sequenced for a study of somatic mutations in cytotoxic T cells in rheumatoid arthritis. Assay used: immunoSEQ multiplex PCR; TCRdb lists only in-frame clones, some missing. The sample lists tens of thousands of clones, roughly 84% occurring once. CDR3 length: 13 amino acids. Germline-derived CDR1 and CDR2 are LNHDA and SQIVND (reference sequence). Trimming pared 2 bases from V and 4 bases from J, leaving 8 bases between. Sequencing was performed on CD8+ T cells sorted from blood. The sequence was obtained from a woman in her fifties or sixties in good health. The chain has TRBV19 and TRBJ1-1; a possible D gene is TRBD1 (6 bases). Here the CDR3 reads CASSITGFTEAFF. The CDR3 nucleotides read TGTGCCAGTAGTATAACAGGGTTCACTGAAGCTTTCTTT.